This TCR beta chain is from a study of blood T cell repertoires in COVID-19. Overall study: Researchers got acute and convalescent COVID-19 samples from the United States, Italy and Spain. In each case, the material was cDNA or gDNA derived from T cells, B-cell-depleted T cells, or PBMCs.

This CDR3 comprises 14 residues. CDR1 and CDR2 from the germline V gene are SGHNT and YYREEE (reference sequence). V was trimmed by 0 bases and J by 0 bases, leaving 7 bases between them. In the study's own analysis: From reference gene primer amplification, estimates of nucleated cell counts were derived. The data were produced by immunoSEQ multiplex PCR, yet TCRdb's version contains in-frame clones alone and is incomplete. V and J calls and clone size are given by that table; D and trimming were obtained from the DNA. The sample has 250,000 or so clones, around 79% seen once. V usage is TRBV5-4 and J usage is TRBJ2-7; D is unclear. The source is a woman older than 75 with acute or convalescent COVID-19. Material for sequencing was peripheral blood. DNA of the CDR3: TGTGCCAGCAGCTTGGAAAGGAGCTCCTACGAGCAGTACTTC. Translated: CASSLERSSYEQYF.